A selection of T cell receptor beta chains follows, all from one sample in a study of T cells after yellow fever vaccination. Each CDR3 protein gets one entry after TCRdb re-called the 5' RACE reads with MiXCR. The sample holds about 320,000 distinct CDR3 sequences; roughly an eighth are singletons and the top ten take 3% to 4%. The sequences come from CD4+ T cells sorted from PBMCs, collected 15 days after the yellow fever booster vaccination. These receptors originate from a man aged 18 to 29 who received the YFV17D yellow fever vaccine. Both conserved end residues are part of each CDR3. A D gene is named only where the DNA matches it firmly. Rows may omit the clone size; those that give it use once, few, many or a size class.

J gene | clone size | D gene | V gene | CDR3 DNA | CDR3 protein
TRBJ1-2 | NA | NA | TRBV20-1 | TGCAGTGCTATGGCGGGGTTCGCGGACTACACCTTC | CSAMAGFADYTF
TRBJ1-2 | many | TRBD1 | TRBV12-3/TRBV12-4 | TGTGCCAGCAGTTGGACAGGGGTAGGCTACACCTTC | CASSWTGVGYTF
TRBJ2-1 | NA | NA | TRBV29-1 | TGCAGCGCTAGAACAGATAATGTGAACAATGAGCAGTTCTTC | CSARTDNVNNEQFF
TRBJ2-1 | few | TRBD1 | TRBV5-1 | TGCGCCAGCAGCTTTGGACAGGGGGCATGGAGTGAGCAGTTCTTC | CASSFGQGAWSEQFF
TRBJ2-1 | NA | NA | TRBV21-1 | TGTGCCAGCAGCGGAAAAGGTAACGGGGTAAGCTCCTACAATGAGCAGTTCTTC | CASSGKGNGVSSYNEQFF
TRBJ2-1 | NA | NA | TRBV9 | TGTGCCAGCAGGCCTTCGGCAGCGGACTCCTACAATGAGCAGTTCTTC | CASRPSAADSYNEQFF
TRBJ2-5 | NA | TRBD2 | TRBV7-2 | TGTGCCAGCAGCCTTCGACTAGCGGGGGGGCGTCAGTACTTC | CASSLRLAGGRQYF
TRBJ2-1 | few | TRBD2 | TRBV4-2 | TGTGCCAGCAGCCAAGATGAGGCTAGCGGGGGCTACAATGAGCAGTTCTTC | CASSQDEASGGYNEQFF
TRBJ2-2 | few | NA | TRBV25-1 | TGTGCCAGCAGTGGCTCTCCCTCGAACACCGGGGAGCTGTTTTTT | CASSGSPSNTGELFF
TRBJ1-6 | few | TRBD1 | TRBV6-6 | TGTGCCAGCAGTCCCGGGACAGGGAATTCACCCCTCCACTTT | CASSPGTGNSPLHF
TRBJ2-7 | many | NA | TRBV7-6 | TGTGCCAGCAGCTTAGAGGGCTGGAACGAGCAGTACTTC | CASSLEGWNEQYF
TRBJ1-2 | NA | NA | TRBV6-5 | TGTGCCACCCAGGGGAACTATGGCTACACCTTC | CATQGNYGYTF
TRBJ2-1 | many | NA | TRBV5-1 | TGCGCCAGCAGCTTGGAGTTTCGCGAGCAGTTCTTC | CASSLEFREQFF
TRBJ2-5 | many | NA | TRBV10-3 | TGTGCCATCAGTGAGTGGTCGGAGACCCAGTACTTC | CAISEWSETQYF
TRBJ2-3 | NA | NA | TRBV5-4 | TGTGCCAGCAGCTTCCGCGGGTCAAATACGCAGTATTTT | CASSFRGSNTQYF
TRBJ2-5 | NA | TRBD2 | TRBV11-2 | TGTGCCAGCAGCGCCTGGACTAGCCAAGAGACCCAGTACTTC | CASSAWTSQETQYF
TRBJ1-1 | NA | NA | TRBV4-3 | TGCGCCAGCAGCCAAGTGACAGTTAACCATCTTTTCTTT | CASSQVTVNHLFF
TRBJ2-2 | many | TRBD1 | TRBV5-1 | TGCGCCAGCAGCGCCGACAGGGTAGATACCGGGGAGCTGTTTTTT | CASSADRVDTGELFF
TRBJ2-2 | few | TRBD2 | TRBV4-1 | TGCGCCAGCAGCCAAGGACTAGCGGGGGTGCTAACCGGGGAGCTGTTTTTT | CASSQGLAGVLTGELFF
TRBJ2-1 | NA | TRBD2 | TRBV3-1 | TGTGCCAGCAGCCGTCTGACTAGCGGGGGGGCGAATGAGCAGTTCTTC | CASSRLTSGGANEQFF
TRBJ1-6 | few | NA | TRBV6-5 | TGTGCCAGCAGTTACTCTGGGAGGAATTCACCCCTCCACTTT | CASSYSGRNSPLHF
TRBJ1-5 | few | NA | TRBV6-4 | TGTGCCAGGGGCGCGGGAGGGGGCAATCAGCCCCAGCATTTT | CARGAGGGNQPQHF
TRBJ1-4 | once | NA | TRBV12-3/TRBV12-4 | TGTGCCAGCAGCGGGGGGGTGACGTCGGGACTGTTTTTT | CASSGGVTSGLFF
TRBJ2-5 | few | NA | TRBV5-1 | TGCGCCAGCAGCTGGGGGGCAGAGACCCAGTACTTC | CASSWGAETQYF
TRBJ1-5 | few | NA | TRBV29-1 | TGCAGCGTTGTTCCAGGATTCAATCAGCCCCAGCATTTT | CSVVPGFNQPQHF
TRBJ2-3 | few | TRBD2 | TRBV4-2 | TGTGCCAGCAGCCAAGCAGAGCGGGGGGGCACAGATACGCAGTATTTT | CASSQAERGGTDTQYF
TRBJ2-2 | NA | NA | TRBV7-2 | TGTGCCAGCAGCTTAGTGCCAGTATACACCGGGGAGCTGTTTTTT | CASSLVPVYTGELFF
TRBJ2-2 | NA | TRBD1 | TRBV6-5 | TGTGCCAGCAGTTCCGTCCGCAGACAGGGCTACACCGGGGAGCTGTTTTTT | CASSSVRRQGYTGELFF
TRBJ1-1 | NA | NA | TRBV6-5 | TGTGCCAGCAGTTACGGGGTAGAGAACACTGAAGCTTTCTTT | CASSYGVENTEAFF
TRBJ2-2 | few | NA | TRBV10-3 | TGTGCCATCAGGGGGAGTCCCACCGGGGAGCTGTTTTTT | CAIRGSPTGELFF
TRBJ2-5 | many | NA | TRBV6-2/TRBV6-3 | TGTGCCAGCAGTAGACATGAAGAGACCCAGTACTTC | CASSRHEETQYF
TRBJ2-7 | many | NA | TRBV29-1 | TGCAGCGTTGGGACACCCTACGAGCAGTACTTC | CSVGTPYEQYF
TRBJ2-2 | few | TRBD1 | TRBV10-3 | TGTGCCATCAGCGTTTGGACAGGGCAGGCGAACACCGGGGAGCTGTTTTTT | CAISVWTGQANTGELFF
TRBJ1-2 | NA | TRBD1 | TRBV3-1 | TGTGCCAGCAGCCAAGATAGGGGGCAGGGGAGAGGCTACACCTTC | CASSQDRGQGRGYTF
TRBJ1-4 | NA | NA | TRBV10-2 | TGCGCCACCATGGGTGAAAAACTGTTTTTT | CATMGEKLFF
TRBJ2-7 | NA | NA | TRBV6-1 | TGTGCCAGCACCAACCCGAGGGGGGCGAACGACGAGCAGTACTTC | CASTNPRGANDEQYF
TRBJ1-5 | few | NA | TRBV20-1 | TGCAGTGCTAGACCGGGACTCGGGGGCAATCAGCCCCAGCATTTT | CSARPGLGGNQPQHF
TRBJ1-2 | NA | NA | TRBV28 | TGTGCCAGCAGACCCGACCGGGCCCAGAGGGGGAACTATGGCTACACCTTC | CASRPDRAQRGNYGYTF